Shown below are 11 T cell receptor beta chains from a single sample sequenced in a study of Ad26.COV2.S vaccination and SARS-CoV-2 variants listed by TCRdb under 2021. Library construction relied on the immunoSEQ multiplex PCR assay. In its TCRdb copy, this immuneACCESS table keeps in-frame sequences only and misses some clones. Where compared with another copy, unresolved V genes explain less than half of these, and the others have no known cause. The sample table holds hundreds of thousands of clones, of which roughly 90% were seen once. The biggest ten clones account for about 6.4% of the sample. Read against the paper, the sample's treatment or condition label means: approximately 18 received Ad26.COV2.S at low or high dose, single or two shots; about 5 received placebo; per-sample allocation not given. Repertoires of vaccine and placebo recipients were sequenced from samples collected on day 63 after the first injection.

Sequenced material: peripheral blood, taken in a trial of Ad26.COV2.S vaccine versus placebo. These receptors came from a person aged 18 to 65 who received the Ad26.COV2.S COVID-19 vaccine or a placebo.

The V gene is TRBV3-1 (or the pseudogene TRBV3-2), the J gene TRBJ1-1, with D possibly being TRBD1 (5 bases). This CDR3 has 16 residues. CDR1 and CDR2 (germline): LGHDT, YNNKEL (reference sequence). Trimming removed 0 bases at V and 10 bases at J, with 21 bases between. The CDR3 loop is CASSQDSPGGIVGAFF. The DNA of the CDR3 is TGTGCCAGCAGCCAAGATTCTCCGGGGGGAATTGTCGGAGCTTTCTTT.

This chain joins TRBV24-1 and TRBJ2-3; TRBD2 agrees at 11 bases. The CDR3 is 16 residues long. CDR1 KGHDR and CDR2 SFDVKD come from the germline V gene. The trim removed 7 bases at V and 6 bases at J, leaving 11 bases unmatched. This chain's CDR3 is CATSDPGTSGRDTQYF. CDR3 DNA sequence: TGTGCCACCAGCGACCCCGGGACTAGCGGAAGGGATACGCAGTATTTT.

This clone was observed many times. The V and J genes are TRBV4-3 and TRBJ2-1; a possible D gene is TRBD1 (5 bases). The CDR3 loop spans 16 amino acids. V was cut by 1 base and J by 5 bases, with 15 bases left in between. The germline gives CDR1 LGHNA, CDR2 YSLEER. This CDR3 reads CASSQVFPRQNNEQFF. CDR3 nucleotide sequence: TGCGCCAGCAGCCAAGTCTTCCCTCGACAGAACAATGAGCAGTTCTTC.

This CDR3 is CASSQESTPGNTIYF. The DNA of the CDR3 is TGTGCCAGCAGCCAAGAGAGTACCCCTGGAAACACCATATATTTT. The rearrangement joins TRBV3-1 (or the pseudogene TRBV3-2) to TRBJ1-3; D is ambiguous. The CDR3 contains 15 residues. V dropped 0 bases and J dropped 2 bases, with 8 bases sitting between them. Germline values: CDR1 LGHDT, CDR2 YNNKEL (reference sequence).

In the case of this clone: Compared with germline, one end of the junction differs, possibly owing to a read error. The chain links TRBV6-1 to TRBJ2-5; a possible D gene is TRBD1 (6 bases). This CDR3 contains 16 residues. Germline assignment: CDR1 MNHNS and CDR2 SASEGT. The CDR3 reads CANSDPPGHSQETQYF. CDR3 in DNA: TGTGCCAACAGTGACCCCCCGGGACACTCTCAAGAGACCCAGTACTTC.

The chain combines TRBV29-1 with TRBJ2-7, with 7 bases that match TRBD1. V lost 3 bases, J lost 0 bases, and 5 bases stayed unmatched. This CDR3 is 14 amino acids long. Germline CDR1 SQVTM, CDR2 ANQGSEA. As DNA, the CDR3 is TGCAGCGTTGATCCGGGACAGAACTCCTACGAGCAGTACTTC. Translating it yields CSVDPGQNSYEQYF.

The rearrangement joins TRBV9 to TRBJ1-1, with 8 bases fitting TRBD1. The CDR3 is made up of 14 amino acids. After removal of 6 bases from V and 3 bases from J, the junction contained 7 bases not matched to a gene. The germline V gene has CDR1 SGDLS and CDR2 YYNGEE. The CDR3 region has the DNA TGTGCCAGCAACGTTCAGACAGGGGACACTGAAGCTTTCTTT. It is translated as CASNVQTGDTEAFF.

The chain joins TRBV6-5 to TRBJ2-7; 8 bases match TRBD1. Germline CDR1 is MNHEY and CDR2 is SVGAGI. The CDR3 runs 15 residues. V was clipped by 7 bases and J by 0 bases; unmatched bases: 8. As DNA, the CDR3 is TGTGCCAGCATATTAGACAGGGGAAGCTCCTACGAGCAGTACTTC. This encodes CASILDRGSSYEQYF.

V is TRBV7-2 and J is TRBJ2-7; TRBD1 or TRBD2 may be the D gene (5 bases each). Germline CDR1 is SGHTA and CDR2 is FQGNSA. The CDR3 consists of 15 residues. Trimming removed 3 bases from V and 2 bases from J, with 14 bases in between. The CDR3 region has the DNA TGTGCCAGCAGCTTTGGGGGAGCGAGGACCTACGAGCAGTACTTC. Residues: CASSFGGARTYEQYF.

This CDR3 reads CATSRDLDNQPQHF. The CDR3 DNA follows: TGTGCCACCAGCAGAGATTTGGACAATCAGCCCCAGCATTTT. The V gene is TRBV15, the J gene TRBJ1-5; D unresolved. The germline V and J ends were trimmed by 0 bases and 3 bases, with 6 bases remaining between them. CDR1 is LNHNV and CDR2 is YYDKDF in the germline V gene (reference sequence). The CDR3 totals 14 residues.

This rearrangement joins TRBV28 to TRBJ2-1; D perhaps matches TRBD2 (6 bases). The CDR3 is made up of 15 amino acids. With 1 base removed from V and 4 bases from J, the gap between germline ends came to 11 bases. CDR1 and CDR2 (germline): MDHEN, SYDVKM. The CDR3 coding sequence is TGTGCCAGCAGTTTATATGGGACTCGTTACAATGAGCAGTTCTTC. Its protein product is CASSLYGTRYNEQFF.